Sequencing of this TCR beta chain was carried out in a study of T cell repertoires in cytomegalovirus infection. About the study: Recently identified HLA-C-restricted CMV epitopes and well-studied HLA-B-restricted CMV epitopes were used by the study. From public TCR beta signatures came an indication of both CMV infection and matching HLA type.

Study results and caveats: HLA-C-restricted CMV-specific TCR beta clonotypes prevailed in the ex vivo response. The study identified carriers of CMV plus the relevant HLA from cumulative public TCR beta family frequency.

The CDR3 sequence is 16 residues long. V was shortened by 0 bases and J by 0 bases, with 9 bases between the two germline ends. Per germline, CDR1 SGHKS and CDR2 YYEKEE (reference sequence). This clonotype was seen more than once but under ten times. The antigen is not known. Using its own MiXCR run on the reads, TCRdb lists one record per CDR3 protein. The repertoire holds 750,000 to 900,000 distinct CDR3 sequences, with 29% as singletons. This clonotype originated in a human donor in good health (CMV status not recorded). Some clones in this sample may be carry-over from other donors' samples. The chain uses TRBV5-5 and TRBJ2-2, with D possibly matching TRBD1 (5 bases). The sequencing here drew on cultured CD8+ T cells from PBMCs, taken from culture after CMV antigen stimulation. The CDR3 DNA sequence: TGTGCCAGCAGCTTGGCAGGGCAGGCGAACACCGGGGAGCTGTTTTTT. Translating it yields CASSLAGQANTGELFF.